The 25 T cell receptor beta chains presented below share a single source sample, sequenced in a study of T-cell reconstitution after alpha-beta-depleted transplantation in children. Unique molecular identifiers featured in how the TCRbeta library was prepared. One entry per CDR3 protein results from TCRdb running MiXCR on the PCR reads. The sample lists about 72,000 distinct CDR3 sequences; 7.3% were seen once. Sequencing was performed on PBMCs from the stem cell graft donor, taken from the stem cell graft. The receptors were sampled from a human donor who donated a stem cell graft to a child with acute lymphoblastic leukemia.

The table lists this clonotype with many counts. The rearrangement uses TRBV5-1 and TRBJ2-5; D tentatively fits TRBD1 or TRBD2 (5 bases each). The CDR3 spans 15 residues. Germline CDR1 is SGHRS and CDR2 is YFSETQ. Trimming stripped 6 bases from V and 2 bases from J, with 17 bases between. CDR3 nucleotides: TGCGCCAGCAACAGCCAAGGGACGGCACAAGAGACCCAGTACTTC. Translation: CASNSQGTAQETQYF.

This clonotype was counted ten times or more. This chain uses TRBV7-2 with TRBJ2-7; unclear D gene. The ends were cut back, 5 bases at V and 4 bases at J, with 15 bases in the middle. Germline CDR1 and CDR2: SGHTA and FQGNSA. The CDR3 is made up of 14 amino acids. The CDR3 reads CASSGIKSAYEQYF. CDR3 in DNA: TGTGCCAGCAGCGGCATAAAATCCGCGTACGAGCAGTACTTC.

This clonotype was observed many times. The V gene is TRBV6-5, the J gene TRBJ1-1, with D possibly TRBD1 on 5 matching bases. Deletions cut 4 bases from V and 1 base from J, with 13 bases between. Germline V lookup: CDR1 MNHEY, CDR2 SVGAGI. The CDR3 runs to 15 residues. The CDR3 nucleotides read TGTGCCAGCAGTTCCATCTACGGACAGAACACTGAAGCTTTCTTT. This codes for CASSSIYGQNTEAFF.

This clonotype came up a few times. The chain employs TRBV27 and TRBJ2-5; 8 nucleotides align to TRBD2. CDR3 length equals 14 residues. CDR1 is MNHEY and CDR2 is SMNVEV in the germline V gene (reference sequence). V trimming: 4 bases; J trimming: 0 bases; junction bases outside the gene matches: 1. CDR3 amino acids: CASSSGGNQETQYF. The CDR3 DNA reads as TGTGCCAGCAGTTCGGGAGGGAACCAAGAGACCCAGTACTTC.

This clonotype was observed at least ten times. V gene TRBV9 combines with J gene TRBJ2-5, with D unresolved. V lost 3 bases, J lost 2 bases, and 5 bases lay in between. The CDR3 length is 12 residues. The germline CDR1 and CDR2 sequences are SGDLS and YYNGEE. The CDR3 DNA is TGTGCCAGCAGCGCAAATCAAGAGACCCAGTACTTC. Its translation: CASSANQETQYF.

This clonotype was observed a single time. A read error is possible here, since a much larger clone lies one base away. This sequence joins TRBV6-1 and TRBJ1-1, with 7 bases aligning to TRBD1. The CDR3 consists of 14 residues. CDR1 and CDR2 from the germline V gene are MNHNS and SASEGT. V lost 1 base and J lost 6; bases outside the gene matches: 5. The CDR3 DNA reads TGTGCCAGCAGTGAAGGTGTGACAGGGTCTGAAGCTTTCTTT. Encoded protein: CASSEGVTGSEAFF.

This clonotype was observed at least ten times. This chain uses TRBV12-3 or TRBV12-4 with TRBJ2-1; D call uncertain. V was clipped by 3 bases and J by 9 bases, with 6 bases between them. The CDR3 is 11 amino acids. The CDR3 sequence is CASSFNSEQFF. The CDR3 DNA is TGTGCCAGCAGTTTTAATAGTGAGCAGTTCTTC.

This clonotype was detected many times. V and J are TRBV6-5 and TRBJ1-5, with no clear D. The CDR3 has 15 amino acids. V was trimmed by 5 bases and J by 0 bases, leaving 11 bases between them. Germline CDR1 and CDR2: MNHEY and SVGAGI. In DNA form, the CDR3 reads TGTGCCAGCAGTACGGCCGGAGGTAGCAATCAGCCCCAGCATTTT. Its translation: CASSTAGGSNQPQHF.

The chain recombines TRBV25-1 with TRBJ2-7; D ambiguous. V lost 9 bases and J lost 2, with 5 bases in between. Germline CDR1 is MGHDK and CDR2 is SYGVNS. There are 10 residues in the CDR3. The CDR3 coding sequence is TGTGCCAGGAGCCCCTACGAGCAGTACTTC. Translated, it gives CARSPYEQYF.

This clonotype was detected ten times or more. The DNA for the CDR3 is TGCGCCAGCAGCTTGGAAGGGAACACCGGGGAGCTGTTTTTT. It is translated as CASSLEGNTGELFF. The chain links TRBV5-1 to TRBJ2-2; D is ambiguous. The CDR3 sequence is 14 residues long. The V and J ends lost 0 bases and 1 base respectively, with 4 bases between them. Per germline, CDR1 SGHRS and CDR2 YFSETQ.

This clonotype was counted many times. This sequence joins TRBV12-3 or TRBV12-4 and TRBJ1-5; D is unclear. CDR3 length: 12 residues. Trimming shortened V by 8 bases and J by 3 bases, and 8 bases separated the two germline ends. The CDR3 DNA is TGTGCCAGCTCCCGTTTCAATCAGCCCCAGCATTTT. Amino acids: CASSRFNQPQHF.

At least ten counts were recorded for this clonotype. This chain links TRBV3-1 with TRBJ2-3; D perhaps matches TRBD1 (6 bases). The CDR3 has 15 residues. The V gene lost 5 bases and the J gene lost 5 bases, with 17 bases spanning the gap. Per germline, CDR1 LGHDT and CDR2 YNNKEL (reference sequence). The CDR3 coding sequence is TGTGCCAGCAGCTTCGGGACCCAGGGGATAGATACGCAGTATTTT. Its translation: CASSFGTQGIDTQYF.

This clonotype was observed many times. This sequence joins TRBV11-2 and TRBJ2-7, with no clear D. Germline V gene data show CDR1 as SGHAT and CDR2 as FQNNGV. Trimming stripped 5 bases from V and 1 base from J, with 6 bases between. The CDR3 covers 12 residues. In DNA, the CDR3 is TGTGCCAGCAGCCCGGAATCCTACGAGCAGTACTTC. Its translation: CASSPESYEQYF.

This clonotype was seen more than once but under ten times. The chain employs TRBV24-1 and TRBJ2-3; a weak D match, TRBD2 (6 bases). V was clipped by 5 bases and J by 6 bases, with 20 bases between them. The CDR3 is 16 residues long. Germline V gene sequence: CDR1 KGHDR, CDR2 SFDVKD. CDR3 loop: CATSAQTPGSVDTQYF. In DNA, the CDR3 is TGTGCCACCAGTGCCCAAACCCCCGGGAGTGTGGATACGCAGTATTTT.

The CDR3, as DNA: TGCAGTGCTAGAGCCCCCCCGACAGCCTCCTACGAGCAGTACTTC. Amino acids: CSARAPPTASYEQYF. The chain is built from TRBV20-1 and TRBJ2-7; D is perhaps TRBD1 (5 bases). Trimming pared 1 base from V and 0 bases from J, leaving 13 bases between. This CDR3 has 15 residues. CDR1 is DFQATT, CDR2 SNEGSKA, per germline (reference sequence).

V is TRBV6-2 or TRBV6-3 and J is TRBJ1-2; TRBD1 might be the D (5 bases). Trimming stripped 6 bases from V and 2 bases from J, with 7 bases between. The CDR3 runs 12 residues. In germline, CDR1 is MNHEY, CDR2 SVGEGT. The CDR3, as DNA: TGTGCCAGCAGCGACAGAAACTATGGCTACACCTTC. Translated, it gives CASSDRNYGYTF.

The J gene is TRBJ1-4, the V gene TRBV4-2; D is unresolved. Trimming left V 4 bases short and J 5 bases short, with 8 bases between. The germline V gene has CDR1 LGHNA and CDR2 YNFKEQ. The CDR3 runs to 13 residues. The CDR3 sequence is CASSPGLNEKLFF. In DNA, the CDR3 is TGTGCCAGCAGCCCAGGATTGAATGAAAAACTGTTTTTT.

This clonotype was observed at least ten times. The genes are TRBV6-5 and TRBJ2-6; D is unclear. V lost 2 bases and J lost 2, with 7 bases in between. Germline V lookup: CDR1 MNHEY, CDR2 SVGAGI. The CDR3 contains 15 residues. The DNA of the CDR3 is TGTGCCAGCAGTTACCGGACCCCTGGGGCCAACGTCCTGACTTTC. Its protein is CASSYRTPGANVLTF.

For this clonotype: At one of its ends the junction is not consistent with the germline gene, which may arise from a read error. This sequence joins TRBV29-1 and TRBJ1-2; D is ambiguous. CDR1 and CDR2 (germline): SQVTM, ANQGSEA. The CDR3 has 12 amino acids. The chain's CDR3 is CSVQESAYVYTF. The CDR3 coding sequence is TGCAGCGTTCAGGAGTCTGCCTATGTCTACACCTTC.

The CDR3 sequence: CSARAFEVEAFF. CDR3 nucleotide sequence: TGCAGTGCTAGAGCGTTCGAGGTTGAAGCTTTCTTT. The chain carries TRBV20-1 and TRBJ1-1; D remains ambiguous. This CDR3 has 12 residues. V was shortened by 1 base and J by 7 bases, with 10 bases between the two germline ends. Germline loops: CDR1 DFQATT, CDR2 SNEGSKA (reference sequence).

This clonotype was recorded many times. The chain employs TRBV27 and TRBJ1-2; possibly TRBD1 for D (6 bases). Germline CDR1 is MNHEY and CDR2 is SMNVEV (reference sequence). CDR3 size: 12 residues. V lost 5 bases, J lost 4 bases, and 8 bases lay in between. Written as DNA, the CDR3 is TGTGCCAGCAGTAAACAGGGCTATGGCTACACCTTC. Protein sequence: CASSKQGYGYTF.

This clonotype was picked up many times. The CDR3 DNA reads as TGTGCCAGCAGTTTCGCGGGGCGGGGAGATACGCAGTATTTT. Protein sequence: CASSFAGRGDTQYF. The chain joins TRBV27 to TRBJ2-3, with D possibly being TRBD2 (6 bases). The CDR3 extends over 14 amino acids. CDR1 is MNHEY and CDR2 is SMNVEV in the germline V gene (reference sequence). The ends were cut back, 3 bases at V and 5 bases at J, with 12 bases in the middle.

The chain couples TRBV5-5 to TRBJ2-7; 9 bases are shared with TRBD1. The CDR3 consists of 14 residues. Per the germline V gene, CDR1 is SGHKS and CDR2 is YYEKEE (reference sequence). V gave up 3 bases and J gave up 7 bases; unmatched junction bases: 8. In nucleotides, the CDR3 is TGTGCCAGCAGCTCAACCGGGACAGGGACAGAGCAGTACTTC. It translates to CASSSTGTGTEQYF.

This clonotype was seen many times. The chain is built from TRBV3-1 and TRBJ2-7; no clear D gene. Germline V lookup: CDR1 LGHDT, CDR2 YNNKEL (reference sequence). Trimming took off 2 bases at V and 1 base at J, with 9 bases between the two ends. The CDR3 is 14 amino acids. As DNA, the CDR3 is TGTGCCAGCAGCCAAATGACTGGTTCCTACGAGCAGTACTTC. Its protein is CASSQMTGSYEQYF.

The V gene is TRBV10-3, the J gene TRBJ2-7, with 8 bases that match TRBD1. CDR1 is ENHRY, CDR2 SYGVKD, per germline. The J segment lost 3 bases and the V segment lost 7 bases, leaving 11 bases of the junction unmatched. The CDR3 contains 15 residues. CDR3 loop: CAITSDRGKRYEQYF. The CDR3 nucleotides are TGTGCCATCACCTCCGACAGGGGTAAGCGCTACGAGCAGTACTTC.